This T cell receptor beta chain was documented in a study of cytomegalovirus exposure and HLA in healthy donors. Whole-study context: In a later analysis, it was reported that the 90 to 150 validation repertoires had been produced on the same platform as the 666 repertoires belonging to the first cohort. Study results and limitations: In vitro data verified a few CMV-associated chains as specific for CMV antigens. Cytomegalovirus status was reportedly diagnosed by the classifier with high sensitivity and specificity.

Among the approximately 110 subjects of the validation cohort, separate from the roughly 700-subject first cohort, were the donors. Assay: immunoSEQ multiplex PCR; the TCRdb copy retains only in-frame clones and omits some. The sample records a few hundred thousand clones, roughly 90% being singletons. Germline CDR1 is MNHEY and CDR2 is SMNVEV (reference sequence). The CDR3 is made up of 16 amino acids. Germline trimming cut 10 bases from V and 1 base from J; bases unmatched to any gene: 4. Worth noting for this clone: The antigen is unknown.

The chain recombines TRBV27 with TRBJ2-2, with 15 bases identical to TRBD2. The clonotype comes from a woman aged 18-30 years in good health and CMV-seronegative. Input material: PBMCs. CDR3 sequence (DNA): TGTGCCATCCGGGGACTAGCGGGGGGGAACACCGGGGAGCTGTTTTTT. This encodes CAIRGLAGGNTGELFF.